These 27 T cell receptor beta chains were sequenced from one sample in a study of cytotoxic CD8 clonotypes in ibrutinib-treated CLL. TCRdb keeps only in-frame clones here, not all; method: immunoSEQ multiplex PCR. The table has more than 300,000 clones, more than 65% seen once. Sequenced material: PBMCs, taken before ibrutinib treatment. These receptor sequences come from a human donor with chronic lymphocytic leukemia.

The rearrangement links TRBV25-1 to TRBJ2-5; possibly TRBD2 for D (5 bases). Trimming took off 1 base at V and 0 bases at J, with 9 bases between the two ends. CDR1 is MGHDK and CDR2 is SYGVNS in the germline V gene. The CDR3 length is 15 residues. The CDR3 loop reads CASSEFRGYQETQYF. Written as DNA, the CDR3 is TGTGCCAGCAGTGAATTCCGGGGTTACCAAGAGACCCAGTACTTC.

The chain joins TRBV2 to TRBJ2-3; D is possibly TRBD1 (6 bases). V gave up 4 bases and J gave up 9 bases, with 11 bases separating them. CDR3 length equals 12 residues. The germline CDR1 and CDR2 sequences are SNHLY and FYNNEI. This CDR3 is CASSVGQHTQYF. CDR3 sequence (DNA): TGTGCCAGCAGTGTAGGACAGCACACGCAGTATTTT.

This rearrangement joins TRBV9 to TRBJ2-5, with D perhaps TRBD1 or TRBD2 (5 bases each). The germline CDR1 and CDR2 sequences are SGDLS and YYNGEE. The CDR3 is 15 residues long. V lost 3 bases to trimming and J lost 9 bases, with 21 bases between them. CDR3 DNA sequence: TGTGCCAGCAGCGAGGGACCCTTCCTGACTCGGGCCCAGTACTTC. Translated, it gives CASSEGPFLTRAQYF.

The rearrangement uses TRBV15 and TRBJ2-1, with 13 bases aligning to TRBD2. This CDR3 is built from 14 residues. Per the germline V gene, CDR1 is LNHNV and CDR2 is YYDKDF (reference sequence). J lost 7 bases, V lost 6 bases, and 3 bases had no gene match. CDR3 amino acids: CATRGLAGVNEQFF. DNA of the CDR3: TGTGCCACCAGAGGACTAGCGGGAGTGAATGAGCAGTTCTTC.

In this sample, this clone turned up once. CDR3 sequence reads: CASSPRGWGSFEQYF. The DNA for the CDR3 is TGTGCCAGCAGCCCCCGGGGTTGGGGGAGCTTCGAGCAGTACTTC. The chain is built from TRBV9 and TRBJ2-7, with D perhaps matching TRBD1 or TRBD2 (5 bases each). CDR3 size: 15 residues. V was clipped by 4 bases and J by 6 bases, with 20 bases between them. Per the germline V gene, CDR1 is SGDLS and CDR2 is YYNGEE. The whole variable domain, filled in from reference TRBV9 and TRBJ2-7, reads DSGVTQTPKHLITATGQRVTLRCSPRSGDLSVYWYQQSLDQGLQFLIQYYNGEERAKGNILERFSAQQFPDLHSELNLSSLELGDSALYFCASSPRGWGSFEQYFGPGTRLTVT.

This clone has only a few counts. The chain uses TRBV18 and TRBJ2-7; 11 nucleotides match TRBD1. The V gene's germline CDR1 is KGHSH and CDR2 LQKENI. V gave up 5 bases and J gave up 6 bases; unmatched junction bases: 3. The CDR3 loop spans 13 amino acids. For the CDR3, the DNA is TGTGCCAGCTCATCGGGACAGGGGGGCGAGCAGTACTTC. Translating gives CASSSGQGGEQYF.

Here the CDR3 reads CASSGRGVGSYNEQFF. Written as DNA, the CDR3 is TGTGCCAGCAGCGGGCGGGGAGTTGGCTCCTACAATGAGCAGTTCTTC. This rearrangement joins TRBV9 to TRBJ2-1; TRBD2 is a possible D gene (6 bases). CDR1 and CDR2 from the germline V gene are SGDLS and YYNGEE. The CDR3 contains 16 residues. The ends were cut back, 3 bases at V and 0 bases at J, with 13 bases in the middle.

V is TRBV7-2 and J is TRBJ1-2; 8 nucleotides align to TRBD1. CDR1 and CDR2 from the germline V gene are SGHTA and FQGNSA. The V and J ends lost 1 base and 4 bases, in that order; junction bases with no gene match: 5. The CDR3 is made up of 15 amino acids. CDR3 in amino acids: CASSLGDRPVYGYTF. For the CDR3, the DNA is TGTGCCAGCAGCTTAGGGGACAGGCCCGTCTATGGCTACACCTTC.

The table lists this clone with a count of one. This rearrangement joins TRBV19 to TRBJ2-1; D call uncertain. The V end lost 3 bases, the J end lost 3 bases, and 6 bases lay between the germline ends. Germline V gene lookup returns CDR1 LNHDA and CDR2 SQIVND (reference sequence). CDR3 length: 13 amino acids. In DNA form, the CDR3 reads TGTGCCAGTAGTATCCTTGACTACAATGAGCAGTTCTTC. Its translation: CASSILDYNEQFF.

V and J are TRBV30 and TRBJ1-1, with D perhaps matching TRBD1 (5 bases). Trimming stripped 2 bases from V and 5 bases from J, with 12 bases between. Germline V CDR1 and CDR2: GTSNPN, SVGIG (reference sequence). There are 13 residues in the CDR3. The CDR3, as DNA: TGTGCCTGGAGTATCGGGGCCGGGACTGAAGCTTTCTTT. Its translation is CAWSIGAGTEAFF.

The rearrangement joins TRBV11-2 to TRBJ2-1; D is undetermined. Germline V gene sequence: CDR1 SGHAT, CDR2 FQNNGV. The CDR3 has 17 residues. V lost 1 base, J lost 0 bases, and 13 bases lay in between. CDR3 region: CASSLADAASSYNEQFF. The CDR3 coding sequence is TGTGCCAGCAGCTTAGCGGACGCCGCGAGCTCCTACAATGAGCAGTTCTTC.

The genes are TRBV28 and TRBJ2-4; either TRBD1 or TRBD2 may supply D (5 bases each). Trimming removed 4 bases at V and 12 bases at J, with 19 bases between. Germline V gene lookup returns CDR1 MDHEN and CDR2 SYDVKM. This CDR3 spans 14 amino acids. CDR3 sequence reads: CASSSIGTIETQYF. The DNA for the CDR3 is TGTGCCAGCAGTTCCATCGGGACGATCGAGACTCAGTACTTC.

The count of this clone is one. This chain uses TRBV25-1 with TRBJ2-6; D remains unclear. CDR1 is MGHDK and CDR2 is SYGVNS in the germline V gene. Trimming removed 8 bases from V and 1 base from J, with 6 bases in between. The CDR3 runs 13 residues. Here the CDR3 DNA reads TGTGCCAGCTGTGCTTCTGGGGCCAACGTCCTGACTTTC. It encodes CASCASGANVLTF.

The CDR3 region has the DNA TGTGCCAGCAGCCCAGGACAGGGAGGCTATGGCTACACCTTC. It is translated as CASSPGQGGYGYTF. This chain joins TRBV9 and TRBJ1-2, with 8 bases aligning to TRBD1. J lost 4 bases, V lost 4 bases, and 6 bases had no gene match. Germline V gene sequence: CDR1 SGDLS, CDR2 YYNGEE. This CDR3 has 14 residues.

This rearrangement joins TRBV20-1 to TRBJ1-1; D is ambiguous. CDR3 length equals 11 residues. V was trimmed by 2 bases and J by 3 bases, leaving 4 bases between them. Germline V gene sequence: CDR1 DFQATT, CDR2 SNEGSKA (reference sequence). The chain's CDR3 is CSARQDTEAFF. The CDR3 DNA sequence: TGCAGTGCTAGACAAGACACTGAAGCTTTCTTT.

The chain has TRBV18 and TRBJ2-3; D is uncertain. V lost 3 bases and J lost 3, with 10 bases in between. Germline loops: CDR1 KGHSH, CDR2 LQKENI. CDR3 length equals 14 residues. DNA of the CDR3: TGTGCCAGCTCACCTCCCCCTGGGACAGATACGCAGTATTTT. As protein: CASSPPPGTDTQYF.

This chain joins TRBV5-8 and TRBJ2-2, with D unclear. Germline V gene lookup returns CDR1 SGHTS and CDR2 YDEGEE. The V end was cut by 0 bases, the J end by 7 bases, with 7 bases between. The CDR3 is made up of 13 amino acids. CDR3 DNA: TGTGCCAGCAGCTTGGCGTTAGGCGGGGAGCTGTTTTTT. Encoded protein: CASSLALGGELFF.

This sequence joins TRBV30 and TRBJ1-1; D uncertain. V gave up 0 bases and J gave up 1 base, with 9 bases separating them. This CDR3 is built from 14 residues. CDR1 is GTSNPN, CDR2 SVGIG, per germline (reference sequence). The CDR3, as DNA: TGTGCCTGGAGTGTATCCCGGAGGAACACTGAAGCTTTCTTT. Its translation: CAWSVSRRNTEAFF.

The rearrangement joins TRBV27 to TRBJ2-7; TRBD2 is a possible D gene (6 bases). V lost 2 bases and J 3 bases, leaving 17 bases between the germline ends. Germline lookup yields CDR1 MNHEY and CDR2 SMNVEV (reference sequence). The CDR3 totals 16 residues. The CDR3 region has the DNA TGTGCCAGCAGTTTAATGGGGGGACTTTCAGGCTACGAGCAGTACTTC. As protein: CASSLMGGLSGYEQYF.

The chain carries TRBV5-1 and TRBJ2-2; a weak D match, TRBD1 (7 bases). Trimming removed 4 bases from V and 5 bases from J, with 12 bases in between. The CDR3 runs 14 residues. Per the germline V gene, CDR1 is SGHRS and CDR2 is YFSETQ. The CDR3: CASSGSGGTGELFF. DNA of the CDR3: TGCGCCAGCAGCGGGTCAGGGGGGACCGGGGAGCTGTTTTTT.

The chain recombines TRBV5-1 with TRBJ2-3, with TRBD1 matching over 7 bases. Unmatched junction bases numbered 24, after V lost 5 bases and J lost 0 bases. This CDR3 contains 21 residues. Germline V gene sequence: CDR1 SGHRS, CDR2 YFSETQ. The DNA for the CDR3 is TGCGCCAGCAGGCCCTATCCGGGACAGATGACTGGGATGTGGAGCACAGATACGCAGTATTTT. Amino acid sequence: CASRPYPGQMTGMWSTDTQYF.

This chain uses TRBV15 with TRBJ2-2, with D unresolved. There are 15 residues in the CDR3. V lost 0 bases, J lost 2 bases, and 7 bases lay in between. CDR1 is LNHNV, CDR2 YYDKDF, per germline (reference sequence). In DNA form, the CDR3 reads TGTGCCACCAGCAGAGATCGTCAAAACACCGGGGAGCTGTTTTTT. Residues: CATSRDRQNTGELFF.

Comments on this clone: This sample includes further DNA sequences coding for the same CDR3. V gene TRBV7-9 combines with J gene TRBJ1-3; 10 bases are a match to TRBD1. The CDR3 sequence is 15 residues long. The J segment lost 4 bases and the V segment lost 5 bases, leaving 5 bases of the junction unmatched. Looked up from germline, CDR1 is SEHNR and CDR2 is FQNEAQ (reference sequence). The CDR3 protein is CASSRGTGAGNTIYF. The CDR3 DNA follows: TGTGCCAGCAGCCGAGGGACAGGGGCCGGAAACACCATATATTTT.

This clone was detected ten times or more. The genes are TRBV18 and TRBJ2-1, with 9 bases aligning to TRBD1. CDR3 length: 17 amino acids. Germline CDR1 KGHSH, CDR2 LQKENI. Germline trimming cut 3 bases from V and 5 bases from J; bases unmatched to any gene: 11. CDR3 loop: CASSPPGQGLLDNEQFF. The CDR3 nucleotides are TGTGCCAGCTCACCTCCGGGACAGGGTTTGCTAGACAATGAGCAGTTCTTC.

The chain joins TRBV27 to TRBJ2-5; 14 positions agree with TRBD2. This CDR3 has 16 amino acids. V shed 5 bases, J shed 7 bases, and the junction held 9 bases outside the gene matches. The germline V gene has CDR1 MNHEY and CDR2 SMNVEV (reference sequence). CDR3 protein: CASSLMTSGRVGTQYF. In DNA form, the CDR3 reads TGTGCCAGCAGTCTTATGACTAGCGGGAGGGTCGGGACCCAGTACTTC.

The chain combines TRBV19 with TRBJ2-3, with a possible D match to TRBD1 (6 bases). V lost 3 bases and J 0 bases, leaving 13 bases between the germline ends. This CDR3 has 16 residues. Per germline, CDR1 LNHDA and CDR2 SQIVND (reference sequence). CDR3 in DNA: TGTGCCAGTAGTATTCCGGGACACTCAAGCACAGATACGCAGTATTTT. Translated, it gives CASSIPGHSSTDTQYF.

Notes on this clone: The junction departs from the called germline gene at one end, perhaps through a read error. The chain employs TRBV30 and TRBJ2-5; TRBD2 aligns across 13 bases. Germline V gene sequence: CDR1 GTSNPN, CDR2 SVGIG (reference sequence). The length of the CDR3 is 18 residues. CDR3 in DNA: TGTGCCTGGAGTCTACTAGCGGGAGGGCCGGGTAGCCAAAAGACCCAGTACTTC. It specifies CAWSLLAGGPGSQKTQYF.